The rows below give T cell receptor beta chains drawn from one sample of a study of shared clonotypes between healthy human individuals. The data were produced by immunoSEQ multiplex PCR, yet TCRdb's version contains in-frame clones alone and is incomplete. The sample has over a million clones; more than 60% are singletons. Sequencing used memory CD4+ T cells sorted from blood. All receptors derive from a man younger than 35 in good health. The CDR3 runs from the conserved cysteine through the conserved F or W. The D gene is left open where the match is weak. A row's size may be missing; if present it is once, few, many or a size class.

NA	TRBJ1-5	15	TRBV11-2	NA	TGTGCCAGCAGCCCAGGGGCAGGGGGCAATCAGCCCCAGCATTTT	CASSPGAGGNQPQHF
NA	TRBJ1-1	15	TRBV11-2	NA	TGTGCCAGCAGCTTATCAGGTCGATTGAACACTGAAGCTTTCTTT	CASSLSGRLNTEAFF
TRBD2	TRBJ2-5	15	TRBV9	NA	TGTGCCAGCAGCGTAGGCGCGGGAGTCCGGGAGACCCAGTACTTC	CASSVGAGVRETQYF
TRBD1	TRBJ1-5	13	TRBV7-3	NA	TGTGCCAGCAGCCCAACAGGGGGACAGCCCCAGCATTTT	CASSPTGGQPQHF
NA	TRBJ1-1	14	TRBV5-1	once	TGCGCCAGCATGGTCGGATCTATGAACACTGAAGCTTTCTTT	CASMVGSMNTEAFF
TRBD1	TRBJ1-5	16	TRBV5-6	NA	TGTGCCAGCAGCGAAGGGACAGGCTGGGGCAATCAGCCCCAGCATTTT	CASSEGTGWGNQPQHF
NA	TRBJ1-2	17	TRBV4-1	NA	TGCGCCAGCAGCCAAGTACGCATGCTACCGGGACTAGGGGGCTACACCTTC	CASSQVRMLPGLGGYTF
NA	TRBJ2-5	12	TRBV5-8	NA	TGTGCCAGCCACAGGATCGTAGAGACCCAGTACTTC	CASHRIVETQYF
NA	TRBJ2-3	13	TRBV27	NA	TGTGCCAGCAGTTTAAGGGGCACAGATACGCAGTATTTT	CASSLRGTDTQYF
TRBD1	TRBJ1-5	16	TRBV28	NA	TGTGCCAGCAGTTTGCTCCGTGGGACAGGGGATCAGCCCCAGCATTTT	CASSLLRGTGDQPQHF
NA	TRBJ2-2	15	TRBV7-9	NA	TGTGCCAGCAGCTTAGGGGGGACTTACACCGGGGAGCTGTTTTTT	CASSLGGTYTGELFF
NA	TRBJ2-7	13	TRBV5-4	NA	TGTGCCAGCAGCTTGGGGCCCACCTACGAGCAGTACTTC	CASSLGPTYEQYF
TRBD1	TRBJ1-1	13	TRBV28	NA	TGTGCCAGCAGTTTAGGACAGGGCCTTGAAGCTTTCTTT	CASSLGQGLEAFF
NA	TRBJ1-2	12	TRBV6-6	few	TGTGCCAGCATCCTGCAAGGGGAGTCCTACACCTTC	CASILQGESYTF
NA	TRBJ1-2	14	TRBV7-2	NA	TGTGCCAGCAGCTTTGGGGTTGGGGACTATGGCTACACCTTC	CASSFGVGDYGYTF
NA	TRBJ2-1	16	TRBV7-2	NA	TGTGCCAGCAGCTTAGGATCAACCGCGGCCTACAATGAGCAGTTCTTC	CASSLGSTAAYNEQFF
NA	TRBJ2-7	13	TRBV11-2	few	TGTGCCAGCAGCTTAGTGAGGTCGATGGGGCAGTACTTC	CASSLVRSMGQYF
TRBD1	TRBJ2-1	15	TRBV2	NA	TGTGCCAGCACCATACGACAGGGGGTCTACAATGAGCAGTTCTTC	CASTIRQGVYNEQFF
NA	TRBJ2-3	14	TRBV18	NA	TGTGCCAGCTCACCACCGAGCGTACCAGATACGCAGTATTTT	CASSPPSVPDTQYF
NA	TRBJ2-2	18	TRBV11-2	NA	TGTGCCAGCAGCTTAGGTCGGACCCCTCGGAGAGGCACCGGGGAGCTGTTTTTT	CASSLGRTPRRGTGELFF
NA	TRBJ1-3	14	TRBV5-6	many	TGTGCCAGCAGCTTGCGGAGGGGTAGAAACACCATATATTTT	CASSLRRGRNTIYF
NA	TRBJ2-7	13	TRBV7-2	once	TGTGCCAGCAGCTTAGAGGCTCGCTACGAGCAGTACTTC	CASSLEARYEQYF
TRBD1	TRBJ2-7	15	TRBV28	NA	TGTGCCAGCAGTTCCGCTGGACAGGGATCCTACGAGCAGTACTTC	CASSSAGQGSYEQYF
TRBD1	TRBJ2-2	16	TRBV10-2	NA	TGCGCCAGCAGTGAGTCCCGGACAGGGAACACCGGGGAGCTGTTTTTT	CASSESRTGNTGELFF
NA	TRBJ2-5	15	TRBV27	many	TGTGCCAGCAGTTTATTTATGGGCCCGGGGGAGACCCAGTACTTC	CASSLFMGPGETQYF
NA	TRBJ2-2	16	TRBV5-1	NA	TGCGCCAGCAGCTTTGGAGGGACAGATAACACCGGGGAGCTGTTTTTT	CASSFGGTDNTGELFF
TRBD1	TRBJ2-7	14	TRBV4-3	NA	TGCGCCAGCAGCCAAGGGCCTGGGGCAGGGGGGCAGTACTTC	CASSQGPGAGGQYF
NA	TRBJ2-3	15	TRBV6-6	NA	TGTGCCAGCAGTTACCTGGGCGCTAGCACAGATACGCAGTATTTT	CASSYLGASTDTQYF
TRBD2	TRBJ2-1	16	TRBV5-1	NA	TGCGCCAGCAGCTTGACAGCTAGCGGGAGTAGTAATGAGCAGTTCTTC	CASSLTASGSSNEQFF
NA	TRBJ2-7	15	TRBV7-2	NA	TGTGCCAGCAGCTTAGATTCGGGGTTAGGCAACGAGCAGTACTTC	CASSLDSGLGNEQYF
NA	TRBJ2-1	12	TRBV7-2	NA	TGTGCCAGCAGCTTCGGGCAGTATGAGCAGTTCTTC	CASSFGQYEQFF
NA	TRBJ2-2	17	TRBV5-1	few	TGCGCCAGCAGCCCGTCCACCATCAGAACGAACACCGGGGAGCTGTTTTTT	CASSPSTIRTNTGELFF
TRBD2	TRBJ2-7	16	TRBV18	NA	TGTGCCAGCTCACCACCGGGACTAGCGGGAGTGGGCGAGCAGTACTTC	CASSPPGLAGVGEQYF
NA	TRBJ1-6	17	TRBV15	NA	TGTGCCACCAGCAGAGATCCCCCCAGGGGCCTACATTCACCCCTCCACTTT	CATSRDPPRGLHSPLHF
NA	TRBJ2-7	10	TRBV10-1	NA	TGCGCCACCAACGCCCACGAGCAGTACTTC	CATNAHEQYF
NA	TRBJ1-1	13	TRBV6-1	NA	TGTGCCAGCAGTTTTGAACTTCGGACTGAAGCTTTCTTT	CASSFELRTEAFF
NA	TRBJ2-3	18	TRBV29-1	NA	TGCAGCGTTGAAAGTCCATTTCACCAGGGGAAGGTTACAGATACGCAGTATTTT	CSVESPFHQGKVTDTQYF
NA	TRBJ1-3	13	TRBV7-2	NA	TGTGCCAGCAGCGTCGAGGCTGGAAACACCATATATTTT	CASSVEAGNTIYF
NA	TRBJ2-1	14	TRBV15	NA	TGTGCCACCAGCAGAGACCGTGTCAGCGATGAGCAGTTCTTC	CATSRDRVSDEQFF
TRBD2	TRBJ2-1	17	TRBV10-3	NA	TGTGCCATCAGTGAGTCCCGGACTAGCGGGAGGGAAGGTGAGCAGTTCTTC	CAISESRTSGREGEQFF
TRBD2	TRBJ2-3	15	TRBV30	NA	TGTGCCTGGAGTTACGGGGGGGGCAGTATAGATACGCAGTATTTT	CAWSYGGGSIDTQYF
NA	TRBJ1-3	12	TRBV10-2	NA	TGCGCCAGCAGTTTTGAGGGAAACACCATATATTTT	CASSFEGNTIYF